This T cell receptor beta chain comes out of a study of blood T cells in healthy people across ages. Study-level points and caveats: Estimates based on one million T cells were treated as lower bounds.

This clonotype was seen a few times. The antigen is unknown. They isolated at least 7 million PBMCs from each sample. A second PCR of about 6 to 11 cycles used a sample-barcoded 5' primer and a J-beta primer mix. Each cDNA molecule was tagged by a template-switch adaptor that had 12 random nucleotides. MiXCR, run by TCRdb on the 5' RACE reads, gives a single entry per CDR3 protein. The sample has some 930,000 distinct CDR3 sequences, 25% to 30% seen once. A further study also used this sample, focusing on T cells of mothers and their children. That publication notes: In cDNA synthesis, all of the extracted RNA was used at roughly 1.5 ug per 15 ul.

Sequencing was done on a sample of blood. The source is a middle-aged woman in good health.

CDR3 sequence: CSARDFGHSNQPQHF. The CDR3 DNA sequence: TGCAGTGCTAGAGACTTTGGGCATAGCAATCAGCCCCAGCATTTT. J is TRBJ1-5 and V is TRBV20-1, with D unclear. Germline values: CDR1 DFQATT, CDR2 SNEGSKA (reference sequence). The CDR3 is 15 residues long. The V and J ends lost 0 bases and 0 bases respectively, with 9 bases between them.